The clone carrying this T cell receptor beta chain appeared many times. Antigen: not known. Preparation of the TCRbeta library involved a method that used unique molecular identifiers. TCRdb passed the PCR reads through MiXCR, listing each CDR3 protein once. The sample lists almost 500,000 distinct CDR3 sequences, 8% to 11% occurring once. This entry comes from a study of T-cell reconstitution after alpha-beta-depleted transplantation in children. Looked up from germline, CDR1 is SGHAT and CDR2 is FQNNGV. The CDR3 length is 18 residues. Losses at the gene ends were 4 bases for V and 1 base for J; bases not matched to a gene: 11. Study-level results: In patients about two months after transplant, alpha-beta T cells reportedly arose from several hundred expanded graft clones.

This chain joins TRBV11-2 and TRBJ1-5; 9 nucleotides match TRBD1. The sample here was PBMCs, taken before TCRalphabeta/CD19-depleted stem cell transplant. The sequence came from a child aged 2 to 15 with inherited bone marrow failure, due to receive a stem cell transplant. The CDR3 coding sequence is TGTGCCAGCAGCTCCGGGACAGGGAAGAGTGGAAGCAATCAGCCCCAGCATTTT. It encodes CASSSGTGKSGSNQPQHF.